This TCR beta chain was observed in a study of T cell repertoires in cytomegalovirus infection. Study context: Epitope selection comprised recently identified HLA-C-restricted CMV epitopes and well-studied HLA-B-restricted CMV epitopes. It was the public TCR beta signatures that indicated both CMV infection and matching HLA type.

The ends were cut back, 6 bases at V and 0 bases at J, with 9 bases in the middle. The CDR3 loop spans 13 amino acids. Looked up from germline, CDR1 is LNHDA and CDR2 is SQIVND (reference sequence). Study-level results: Frequencies of public TCR beta families were cumulated, and this identified carriers of CMV plus the relevant HLA. Within the response measured ex vivo, HLA-C-restricted CMV-specific TCR beta clonotypes were dominant.

TCRdb passed the reads through MiXCR, listing each CDR3 protein once. The sample carries about 920,000 distinct CDR3 sequences, approximately 30% recorded once. Details on this clonotype: As yet, its antigen is unknown.

This sequence joins TRBV19 and TRBJ2-7; D uncertain. This receptor was identified in a human donor in good health (CMV status not recorded). Some clones in this sample may be carry-over from other donors' samples. Source: cultured CD8+ T cells from PBMCs, taken from culture after CMV antigen stimulation. The CDR3 DNA sequence: TGTGCCAGTAGAGAGTCCTCCTCCTACGAGCAGTACTTC. It codes for CASRESSSYEQYF.